This entry concerns a single T cell receptor (beta chain). Its antigen is unknown. The entry originates in a study of cytomegalovirus exposure and HLA in healthy donors. Background on the study: In a previous analysis, approximately 110 million unique TCR beta sequences were found from 150 million to 200 million T cells.

J lost 1 base, V lost 4 bases, and 8 bases had no gene match. The CDR3 has 16 residues. Per germline, CDR1 MGHRA and CDR2 YSYEKL. Amplification used 60 Vbeta primers and 13 Jbeta primers. Repertoires were generated with immunoSEQ multiplex PCR, while TCRdb's copy carries only in-frame clones and drops some. The data contain 140,000 to 150,000 clones, about 76% of them singletons. Study-wide points: In an earlier analysis, about 87% or about 30%: the productive usage of most TCR beta V segments.

The J gene is TRBJ2-5, the V gene TRBV4-1, with TRBD1 matching 8 bases. The sequence was obtained from a male donor in good health and CMV-seronegative. The sequenced sample consisted of PBMCs. The CDR3 sequence is CASSPRTGTIQETQYF. CDR3 coding DNA: TGCGCCAGCAGCCCCCGGACAGGGACCATCCAAGAGACCCAGTACTTC.